This passage covers 4 T cell receptor beta chains from one sample sequenced in a study of T cells in Graves' hyperthyroidism and ophthalmopathy. The CDR3 regions of TCR beta were amplified from RNA transcripts. A set of HTBI primers served as the primers for a first-round RT-PCR of the TCR CDR3. TCRdb redid the calling of the multiplex PCR reads with MiXCR, one entry per CDR3 protein. The table records around 580,000 distinct CDR3 sequences, approximately 15% of them present only once. The specimen was blood. Receptors originate from a woman between 18 and 29 years old with Graves' hyperthyroidism.

This clonotype was counted ten times or more. Mismatch with germline at one junction end may stem from a read error. This chain connects TRBV7-6 to TRBJ2-5; D is ambiguous. From germline, CDR1 is SGHVS and CDR2 FNYEAQ. This CDR3 comprises 13 residues. The chain's CDR3 is CASSLDVQGTQYF. The CDR3 DNA follows: TGTGCCAGCAGCTTAGACGTCCAAGGGACCCAGTACTTC.

This clonotype was observed a handful of times. V and J are TRBV6-1 and TRBJ1-3; D might be TRBD1 (6 bases). V was clipped by 1 base and J by 4 bases, with 14 bases between them. This CDR3 comprises 16 residues. Germline CDR1 and CDR2: MNHNS and SASEGT. CDR3 DNA: TGTGCCAGCAGTGAAGATGGGGGCACTGGCGGAAACACCATATATTTT. It translates to CASSEDGGTGGNTIYF.

This clonotype was seen ten or more times. This chain uses TRBV11-2 with TRBJ2-7; no reliable D call. Trimming removed 0 bases from V and 1 base from J, with 10 bases in between. CDR1 and CDR2 (germline): SGHAT, FQNNGV. This CDR3 is 15 amino acids long. CDR3 DNA sequence: TGTGCCAGCAGCTTAGAACCTGGGTATTCCTACGAGCAGTACTTC. Its translation is CASSLEPGYSYEQYF.

This chain links TRBV15 with TRBJ1-4, with D possibly being TRBD1 (5 bases). The CDR3 is made up of 14 amino acids. The V end was cut by 0 bases, the J end by 8 bases, with 10 bases between. The germline V gene encodes CDR1 LNHNV and CDR2 YYDKDF (reference sequence). CDR3 nucleotides: TGTGCCACCAGCAGAGATGTCTCAGGGGAAAAACTGTTTTTT. Its protein product is CATSRDVSGEKLFF.